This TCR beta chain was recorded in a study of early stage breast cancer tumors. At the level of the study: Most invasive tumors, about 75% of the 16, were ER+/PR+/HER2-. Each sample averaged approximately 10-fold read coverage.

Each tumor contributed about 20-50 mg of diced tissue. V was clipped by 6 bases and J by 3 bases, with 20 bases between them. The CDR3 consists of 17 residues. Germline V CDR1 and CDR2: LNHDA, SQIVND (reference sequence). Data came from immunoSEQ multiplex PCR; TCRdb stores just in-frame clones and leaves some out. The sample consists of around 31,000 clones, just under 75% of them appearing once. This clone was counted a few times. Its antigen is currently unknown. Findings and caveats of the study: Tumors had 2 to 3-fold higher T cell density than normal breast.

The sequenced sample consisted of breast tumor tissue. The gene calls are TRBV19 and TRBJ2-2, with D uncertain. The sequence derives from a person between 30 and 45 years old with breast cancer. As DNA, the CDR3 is TGTGCCAGTAGCCAGCACGGTCCAAGCATAGACACCGGGGAGCTGTTTTTT. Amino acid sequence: CASSQHGPSIDTGELFF.